This TCR beta chain was documented in a study of cytomegalovirus exposure and HLA in healthy donors. The PCR had 60 Vbeta and 13 Jbeta primers. Repertoires were generated with immunoSEQ multiplex PCR, while TCRdb's copy carries only in-frame clones and drops some. Among 150,000 to 200,000 clones listed, 60% to 85% were seen once. With 8 bases clipped from V and 3 bases from J, the junction kept 1 base outside the gene matches. The CDR3 is 12 residues long. Germline assignment: CDR1 MNHNY and CDR2 SVGAGI (reference sequence). This clone was seen a handful of times. Sequenced input: PBMCs. This sequence originates from a woman between 40 and 50 years old in good health and CMV-seronegative. The chain uses TRBV6-6 and TRBJ2-7; 10 positions agree with TRBD1. CDR3 region: CASGTGVYEQYF. In DNA form, the CDR3 reads TGTGCCAGCGGGACAGGGGTCTACGAGCAGTACTTC.